This T cell receptor (beta chain) was profiled in a study of cytomegalovirus exposure and HLA in healthy donors. Points from the study as a whole: There were a few CMV-associated chains whose specificity for CMV antigens was confirmed in vitro.

Germline V gene sequence: CDR1 SGHTA, CDR2 FQGTGA. The V and J ends lost 5 bases and 0 bases respectively, with 10 bases between them. The CDR3 is 15 amino acids. Notes on this clone: Its antigen is currently unknown.

The repertoire was sequenced with immunoSEQ multiplex PCR; TCRdb's copy has only in-frame clones and lacks some. The repertoire holds some 210,000 clones, around 86% seen once, with about 2% in the top ten. This TCR derives from a young woman in good health and CMV-seropositive. Sequencing was done on a sample of PBMCs. V and J are TRBV7-3 and TRBJ2-2; tentatively, D is TRBD1 (6 bases). In nucleotides, the CDR3 is TGTGCCAGCAGCACCGGGACAACGAACACCGGGGAGCTGTTTTTT. The encoded protein is CASSTGTTNTGELFF.